The 17 T cell receptor beta chains reported below all come from one sample, sequenced in a study of shared clonotypes between healthy human individuals (dated by TCRdb to 2018 to 2021). Libraries came from the immunoSEQ multiplex PCR assay. TCRdb stores this immuneACCESS table with in-frame sequences only. Part of the clones is absent; in the studies checked, under half of the shortfall reflects unresolved V genes, and no reason is known for the rest. The sample has about 2.4 million clones on record, 85% to 95% of them singletons. The ten top clones hold about 0.13% of the sample. Sequenced input: naive CD4+ T cells sorted from blood. What this sample's cell subset or site label stands for: CD45RA+ positively selected. The receptors shown here come from a man younger than 35 in good health.

The J gene is TRBJ1-1, the V gene TRBV18; tentatively, D is TRBD1 (6 bases). Trimming shortened V by 2 bases and J by 0 bases, and 13 bases separated the two germline ends. Germline V gene lookup returns CDR1 KGHSH and CDR2 LQKENI. The CDR3 length is 16 residues. The CDR3 spells CASSPMIGQMNTEAFF. CDR3 in DNA: TGTGCCAGCTCACCAATGATTGGACAGATGAACACTGAAGCTTTCTTT.

The chain uses TRBV5-1 and TRBJ2-1; 7 bases map to TRBD1. The CDR3 is made up of 15 amino acids. Trimming cost V 5 bases and J 0 bases; bases outside gene matches: 5. Germline-derived CDR1 and CDR2 are SGHRS and YFSETQ. The CDR3 DNA sequence: TGCGCCAGCAGTACACAGGGGAGCTCCTACAATGAGCAGTTCTTC. Translating it yields CASSTQGSSYNEQFF.

The gene calls are TRBV7-2 and TRBJ2-3; a weak D match, TRBD2 (6 bases). This CDR3 spans 15 amino acids. V was cut by 9 bases and J by 1 base, with 17 bases left in between. The germline gives CDR1 SGHTA, CDR2 FQGNSA. In DNA, the CDR3 is TGTGCCAGTCAAAAGGAGGGCCGGGGCACAGATACGCAGTATTTT. Residues: CASQKEGRGTDTQYF.

This chain uses TRBV18 with TRBJ1-2; a weak D match, TRBD1 (6 bases). Germline-derived CDR1 and CDR2 are KGHSH and LQKENI. V lost 4 bases and J 7 bases, leaving 19 bases between the germline ends. CDR3 length: 15 amino acids. The CDR3 sequence is CASSLGQPGKSGYTF. The CDR3 bases are TGTGCCAGCTCACTTGGACAGCCTGGGAAGTCTGGCTACACCTTC.

There are a few counts of this clone. The V call is TRBV6-4, the J call TRBJ2-7; 7 nucleotides align to TRBD1. CDR3 length: 14 amino acids. The ends lost 7 bases at V and 9 bases at J; junction bases unmatched: 15. The V gene's germline CDR1 is MRHNA and CDR2 SNTAGT. The CDR3 DNA reads TGTGCCAGCAAATCAGGACAGGAGCGACACGGGCAGTACTTC. Residues: CASKSGQERHGQYF.

About this clone: The same CDR3 arises from other DNA sequences in this sample as well. The V call is TRBV19, the J call TRBJ1-4; D is unclear. In germline, CDR1 is LNHDA, CDR2 SQIVND (reference sequence). CDR3 length: 14 amino acids. Trimming took off 3 bases at V and 0 bases at J, with 5 bases between the two ends. Here the CDR3 DNA reads TGTGCCAGTAGTATTGGAGCAACTAATGAAAAACTGTTTTTT. Translating gives CASSIGATNEKLFF.

The J gene is TRBJ2-7, the V gene TRBV4-1; D perhaps matches TRBD1 (5 bases). Germline CDR1 and CDR2: MGHRA and YSYEKL. V lost 4 bases and J 0 bases, leaving 13 bases between the germline ends. CDR3 size: 15 residues. CDR3: CASSRSTGYSYEQYF. The CDR3 nucleotides read TGCGCCAGCAGCCGAAGCACAGGATACTCCTACGAGCAGTACTTC.

The chain carries TRBV10-3 and TRBJ2-5; a possible D gene is TRBD1 (5 bases). TRBJ2-7 explains the end of the DNA better; the J call may be wrong. Germline V lookup: CDR1 ENHRY, CDR2 SYGVKD. The CDR3 runs to 12 residues. The DNA for the CDR3 is TGTGCCATCAGCGACAGCTCCTACGAGCAGTACTTC. This codes for CAISDSSYEQYF.

The V and J genes are TRBV7-9 and TRBJ1-5; possible D gene TRBD1, 5 bases. CDR3 size: 13 residues. V was shortened by 9 bases and J by 6 bases, with 15 bases between the two germline ends. Germline CDR1 SEHNR, CDR2 FQNEAQ (reference sequence). The CDR3 DNA is TGTGCCAGTGGGCCGGGGGGAGGTCAGCCCCAGCATTTT. Its translation: CASGPGGGQPQHF.

The V call is TRBV21-1, the J call TRBJ2-1; the listed D gene, TRBD2, was not tested against the DNA. TRBV21-1 is designated a pseudogene. This CDR3 comprises 17 residues. The CDR3 DNA reads TGTGCCAGCAGCAAAGAGAAACGGAATCCCGGGGACAATGAGCAGTTCTTC. The encoded protein is CASSKEKRNPGDNEQFF.

V is TRBV19 and J is TRBJ1-2; D may be TRBD1 (5 bases). Trimming left V 3 bases short and J 4 bases short, with 15 bases between. This CDR3 region has 15 residues. In germline, CDR1 is LNHDA, CDR2 SQIVND (reference sequence). The CDR3 nucleotides are TGTGCCAGTAGTATCCGATGGGCAGGGATCTATGGCTACACCTTC. Encoded protein: CASSIRWAGIYGYTF.

In this sample, this clone turned up once. The junction and the germline gene differ at one end; a read error may be behind it. The chain uses TRBV9 and TRBJ2-1; D not resolved. The germline V gene encodes CDR1 SGDLS and CDR2 YYNGEE. The CDR3 extends over 12 amino acids. The CDR3 DNA reads as TGTGCCAGCAGCGTTTCCTTCAATGAGCAGTTCTTC. As protein: CASSVSFNEQFF.

The chain joins TRBV2 to TRBJ1-6, with a tentative D call TRBD1 (5 bases). With 6 bases removed from V and 6 bases from J, the gap between germline ends came to 15 bases. The CDR3 is 15 amino acids. In germline, CDR1 is SNHLY, CDR2 FYNNEI. This CDR3 reads CASRTAASPNSPLHF. The CDR3 DNA reads TGTGCCAGCAGGACAGCCGCATCTCCTAATTCACCCCTCCACTTT.

CDR3: CASRENSPLHF. The CDR3 nucleotides read TGTGCCAGCAGGGAGAATTCACCCCTCCACTTT. This sequence joins TRBV6-5 and TRBJ1-6, with D hard to call. CDR1 and CDR2 (germline): MNHEY, SVGAGI. The CDR3 spans 11 residues. Trimming took off 6 bases at V and 7 bases at J, with 4 bases between the two ends.

The chain employs TRBV6-5 and TRBJ2-7; TRBD1 aligns across 7 bases. The CDR3 extends over 14 amino acids. From germline, CDR1 is MNHEY and CDR2 SVGAGI. V shed 2 bases, J shed 4 bases, and the junction held 5 bases outside the gene matches. CDR3 nucleotide sequence: TGTGCCAGCAGTTACGGGACAGCCCCGTACGAGCAGTACTTC. Encoded protein: CASSYGTAPYEQYF.

A remark on this clone: This sample includes further DNA sequences coding for the same CDR3. The chain couples TRBV6-5 to TRBJ2-7, with D possibly matching TRBD1 (6 bases). Trimming removed 6 bases from V and 5 bases from J, with 8 bases in between. There are 11 residues in the CDR3. Germline V gene data show CDR1 as MNHEY and CDR2 as SVGAGI. CDR3 residues: CASSRGNEQYF. DNA of the CDR3: TGTGCCAGCAGCAGGGGTAACGAGCAGTACTTC.

The V gene is TRBV9, the J gene TRBJ1-6; D remains unclear. The germline V gene has CDR1 SGDLS and CDR2 YYNGEE. Trimming took 4 bases from V and 7 from J, leaving 18 bases between them. This CDR3 is 16 amino acids long. The CDR3, as DNA: TGTGCCAGCAGCTCAACGATGTCCGTATCCAATTCACCCCTCCACTTT. The encoded protein is CASSSTMSVSNSPLHF.